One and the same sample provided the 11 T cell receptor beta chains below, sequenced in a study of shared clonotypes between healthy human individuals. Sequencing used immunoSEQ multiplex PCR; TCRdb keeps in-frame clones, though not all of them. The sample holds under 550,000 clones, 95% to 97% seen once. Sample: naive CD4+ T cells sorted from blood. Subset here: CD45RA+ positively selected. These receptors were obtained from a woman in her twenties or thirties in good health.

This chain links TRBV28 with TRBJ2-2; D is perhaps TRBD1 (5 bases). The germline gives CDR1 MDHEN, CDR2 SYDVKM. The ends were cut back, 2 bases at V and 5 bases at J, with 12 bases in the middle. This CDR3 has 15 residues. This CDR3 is CASSLGTGWTGELFF. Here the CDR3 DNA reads TGTGCCAGCAGTTTAGGAACAGGTTGGACCGGGGAGCTGTTTTTT.

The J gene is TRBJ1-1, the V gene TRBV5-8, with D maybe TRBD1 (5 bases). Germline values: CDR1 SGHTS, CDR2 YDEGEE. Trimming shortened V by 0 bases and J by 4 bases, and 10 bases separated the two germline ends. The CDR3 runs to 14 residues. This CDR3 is CASSLGGSGTEAFF. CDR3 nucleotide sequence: TGTGCCAGCAGCTTGGGGGGGTCGGGCACTGAAGCTTTCTTT.

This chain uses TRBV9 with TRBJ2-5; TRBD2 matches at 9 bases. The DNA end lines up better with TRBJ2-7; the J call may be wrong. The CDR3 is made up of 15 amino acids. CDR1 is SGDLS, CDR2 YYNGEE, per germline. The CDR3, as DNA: TGTGCCAGCAGCCTCGGCGGGAGGGCCCCCTACGAGCAGTACTTC. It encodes CASSLGGRAPYEQYF.

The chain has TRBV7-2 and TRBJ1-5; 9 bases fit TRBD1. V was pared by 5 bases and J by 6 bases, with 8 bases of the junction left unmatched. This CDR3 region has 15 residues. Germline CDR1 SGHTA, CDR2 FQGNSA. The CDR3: CASSADRGKGQPQHF. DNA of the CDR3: TGTGCCAGCAGCGCGGACAGGGGCAAAGGTCAGCCCCAGCATTTT.

CDR3 protein: CASSLEGGLGLTFHEQYF. In DNA, the CDR3 is TGTGCCAGCAGCTTAGAAGGGGGATTGGGCTTAACCTTTCACGAGCAGTACTTC. This chain uses TRBV7-8 with TRBJ2-5, with D tentatively TRBD1 (6 bases). The J call may be faulty, since TRBJ2-7 better matches the DNA end. CDR3 size: 18 residues. The germline V gene encodes CDR1 SGHVS and CDR2 FQNEAQ.

CDR3 sequence: CASSQEGGHRSGNTIYF. The DNA for the CDR3 is TGCGCCAGCAGCCAAGAGGGAGGACACCGCTCTGGAAACACCATATATTTT. The chain recombines TRBV4-1 with TRBJ1-3, with a possible D match to TRBD1 (5 bases). The ends were cut back, 0 bases at V and 0 bases at J, with 12 bases in the middle. This CDR3 is 17 amino acids long. The V gene's germline CDR1 is MGHRA and CDR2 YSYEKL.

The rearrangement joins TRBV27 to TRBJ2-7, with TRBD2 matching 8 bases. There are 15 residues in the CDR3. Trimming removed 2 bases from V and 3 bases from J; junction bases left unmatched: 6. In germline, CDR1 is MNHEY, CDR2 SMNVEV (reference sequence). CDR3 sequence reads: CASSLLSGRGYEQYF. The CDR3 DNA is TGTGCCAGCAGTTTACTTTCCGGGAGGGGCTACGAGCAGTACTTC.

For the CDR3, the DNA is TGTGCCAGCAGCTTGGCTTACGAGCAGTACTTC. This codes for CASSLAYEQYF. This sequence joins TRBV5-6 and TRBJ2-5; D gene ambiguous. The DNA matches TRBJ2-7 better at its end, which makes the J call doubtful. Germline V gives CDR1 SGHDT, CDR2 YYEEEE. This CDR3 contains 11 residues.

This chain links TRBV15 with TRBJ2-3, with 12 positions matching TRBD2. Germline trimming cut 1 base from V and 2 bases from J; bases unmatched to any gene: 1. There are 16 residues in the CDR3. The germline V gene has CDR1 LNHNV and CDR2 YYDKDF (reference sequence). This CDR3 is CATSRGTSGATDTQYF. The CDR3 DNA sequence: TGTGCCACCAGCAGAGGGACTAGCGGGGCCACAGATACGCAGTATTTT. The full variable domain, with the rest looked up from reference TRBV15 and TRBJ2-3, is DAMVIQNPRYQVTQFGKPVTLSCSQTLNHNVMYWYQQKSSQAPKLLFHYYDKDFNNEADTPDNFQSRRPNTSFCFLDIRSPGLGDTAMYLCATSRGTSGATDTQYFGPGTRLTVL.

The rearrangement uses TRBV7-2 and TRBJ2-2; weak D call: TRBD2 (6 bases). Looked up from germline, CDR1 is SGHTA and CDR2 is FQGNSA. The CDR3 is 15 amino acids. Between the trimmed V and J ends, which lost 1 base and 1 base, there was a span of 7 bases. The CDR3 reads CASSLGAGNTGELFF. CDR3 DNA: TGTGCCAGCAGCTTAGGAGCGGGGAACACCGGGGAGCTGTTTTTT.

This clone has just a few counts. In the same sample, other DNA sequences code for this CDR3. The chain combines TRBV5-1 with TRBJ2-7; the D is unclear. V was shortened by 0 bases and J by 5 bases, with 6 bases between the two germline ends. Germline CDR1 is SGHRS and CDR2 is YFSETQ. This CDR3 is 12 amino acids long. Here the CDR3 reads CASSLEGNEQYF. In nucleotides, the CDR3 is TGCGCCAGCAGCTTGGAAGGAAACGAGCAGTACTTC.